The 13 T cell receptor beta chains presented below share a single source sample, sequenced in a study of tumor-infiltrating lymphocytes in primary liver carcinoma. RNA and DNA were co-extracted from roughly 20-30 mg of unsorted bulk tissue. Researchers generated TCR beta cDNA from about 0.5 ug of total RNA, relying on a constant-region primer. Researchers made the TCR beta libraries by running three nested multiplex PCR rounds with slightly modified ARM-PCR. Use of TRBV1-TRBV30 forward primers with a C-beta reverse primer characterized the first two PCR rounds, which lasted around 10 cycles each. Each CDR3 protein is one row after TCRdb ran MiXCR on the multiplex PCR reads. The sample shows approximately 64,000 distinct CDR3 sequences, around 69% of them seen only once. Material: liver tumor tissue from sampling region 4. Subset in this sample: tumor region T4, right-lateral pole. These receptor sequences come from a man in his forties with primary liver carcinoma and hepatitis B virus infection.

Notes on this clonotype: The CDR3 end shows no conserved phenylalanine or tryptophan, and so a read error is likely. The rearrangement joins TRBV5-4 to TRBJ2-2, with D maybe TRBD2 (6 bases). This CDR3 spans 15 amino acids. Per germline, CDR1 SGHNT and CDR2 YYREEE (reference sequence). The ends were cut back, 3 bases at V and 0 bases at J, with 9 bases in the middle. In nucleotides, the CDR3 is TGTGCCAGCAGCTCGACTAGAGCGAACACCGGGGAGCTGTTTCTT. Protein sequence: CASSSTRANTGELFL.

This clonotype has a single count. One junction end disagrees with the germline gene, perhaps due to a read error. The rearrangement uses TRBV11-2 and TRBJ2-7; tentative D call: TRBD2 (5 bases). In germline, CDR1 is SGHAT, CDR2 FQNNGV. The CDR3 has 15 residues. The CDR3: CASSIDPGISGEQYF. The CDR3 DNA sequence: TGTGCCAGCAGCATAGATCCCGGGATCTCTGGCGAGCAGTACTTC.

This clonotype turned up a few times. The CDR3 DNA follows: TGCAGTGCTAGATCGTCAGCGGGAGGGCCAGAGACCCAGTACTTC. It is translated as CSARSSAGGPETQYF. The genes are TRBV20-1 and TRBJ2-5; 10 bases line up with TRBD2. J gave up 4 bases and V 2 bases, and 7 bases lay outside the gene matches. CDR1 DFQATT and CDR2 SNEGSKA come from the germline V gene (reference sequence). CDR3 size: 15 residues.

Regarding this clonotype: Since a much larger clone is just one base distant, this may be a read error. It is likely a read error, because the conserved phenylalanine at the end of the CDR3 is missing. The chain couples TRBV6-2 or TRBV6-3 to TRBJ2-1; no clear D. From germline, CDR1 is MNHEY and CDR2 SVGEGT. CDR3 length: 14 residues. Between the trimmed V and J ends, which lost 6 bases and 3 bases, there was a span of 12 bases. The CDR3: CASSLQGFYNEQFS. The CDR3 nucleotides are TGTGCCAGCAGCTTGCAAGGGTTCTACAATGAGCAGTTCTCC.

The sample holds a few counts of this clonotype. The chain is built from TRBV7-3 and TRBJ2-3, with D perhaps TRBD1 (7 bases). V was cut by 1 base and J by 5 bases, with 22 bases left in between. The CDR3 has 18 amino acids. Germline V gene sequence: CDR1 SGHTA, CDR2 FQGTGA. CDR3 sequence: CASSLMGGQPPYIDTQYF. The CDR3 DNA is TGTGCCAGCAGCTTAATGGGGGGACAGCCGCCATACATAGATACGCAGTATTTT.

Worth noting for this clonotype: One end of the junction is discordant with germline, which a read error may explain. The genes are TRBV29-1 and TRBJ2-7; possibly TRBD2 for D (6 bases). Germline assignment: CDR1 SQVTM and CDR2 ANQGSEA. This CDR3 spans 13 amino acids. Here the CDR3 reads CITILATNYGQYF. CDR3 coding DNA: TGCATCACCATTCTAGCGACAAACTACGGGCAGTACTTC.

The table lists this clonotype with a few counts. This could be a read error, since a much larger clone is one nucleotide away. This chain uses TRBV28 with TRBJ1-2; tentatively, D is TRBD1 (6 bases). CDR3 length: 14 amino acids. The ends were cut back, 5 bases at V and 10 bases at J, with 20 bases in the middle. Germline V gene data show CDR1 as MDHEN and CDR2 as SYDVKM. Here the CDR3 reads CASSPGTPQGDYTF. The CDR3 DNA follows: TGTGCCAGCAGTCCCGGGACACCTCAGGGAGACTACACCTTC.

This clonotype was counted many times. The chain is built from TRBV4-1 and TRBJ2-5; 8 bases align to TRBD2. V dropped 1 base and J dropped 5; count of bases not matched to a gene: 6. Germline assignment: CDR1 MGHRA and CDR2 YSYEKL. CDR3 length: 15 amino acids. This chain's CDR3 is CASSQALAVLETQYF. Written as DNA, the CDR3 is TGCGCCAGCAGCCAAGCACTAGCGGTCCTCGAGACCCAGTACTTC.

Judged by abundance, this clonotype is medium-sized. This CDR3 is CASTAQTDEQFF. CDR3 DNA: TGTGCCAGCACCGCGCAGACCGATGAGCAGTTCTTC. V and J are TRBV6-6 and TRBJ2-1; D is unclear. V lost 7 bases and J 8 bases, leaving 12 bases between the germline ends. Germline CDR1 reads MNHNY; CDR2 reads SVGAGI (reference sequence). CDR3 length equals 12 residues.

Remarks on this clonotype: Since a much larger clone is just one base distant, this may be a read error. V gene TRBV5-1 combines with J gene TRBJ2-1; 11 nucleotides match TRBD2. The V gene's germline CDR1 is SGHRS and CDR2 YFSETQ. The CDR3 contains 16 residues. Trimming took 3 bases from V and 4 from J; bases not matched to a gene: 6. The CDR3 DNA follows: TGCGCCAGCAGCTCCGGGACTAGCGGAGCTTACAATGAGCAGTTCTTC. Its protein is CASSSGTSGAYNEQFF.

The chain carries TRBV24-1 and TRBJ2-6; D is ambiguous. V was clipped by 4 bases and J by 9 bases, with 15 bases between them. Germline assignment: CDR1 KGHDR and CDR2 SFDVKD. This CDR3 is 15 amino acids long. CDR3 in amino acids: CATSDPRSPGNVLTF. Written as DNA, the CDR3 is TGTGCCACCAGTGACCCGAGGAGTCCTGGCAACGTCCTGACTTTC.

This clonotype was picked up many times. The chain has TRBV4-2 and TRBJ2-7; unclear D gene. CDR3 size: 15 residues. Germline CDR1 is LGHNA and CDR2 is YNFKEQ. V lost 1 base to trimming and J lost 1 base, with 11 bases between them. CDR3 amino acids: CASSQAWRGSYEQYF. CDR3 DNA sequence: TGTGCCAGCAGCCAAGCATGGCGCGGATCCTACGAGCAGTACTTC.

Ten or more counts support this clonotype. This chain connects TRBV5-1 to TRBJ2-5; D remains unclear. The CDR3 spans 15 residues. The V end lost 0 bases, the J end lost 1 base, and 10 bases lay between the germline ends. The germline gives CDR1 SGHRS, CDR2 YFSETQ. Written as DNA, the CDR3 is TGCGCCAGCAGCTTGGGAGCCCTCCGCCAAGAGACCCAGTACTTC. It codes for CASSLGALRQETQYF. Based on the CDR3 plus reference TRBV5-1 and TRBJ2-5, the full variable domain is KAGVTQTPRYLIKTRGQQVTLSCSPISGHRSVSWYQQTPGQGLQFLFEYFSETQRNKGNFPGRFSGRQFSNSRSEMNVSTLELGDSALYLCASSLGALRQETQYFGPGTRLLVL.